This passage covers 20 T cell receptor beta chains from one sample sequenced in a study of T cell repertoires in cytomegalovirus infection. MiXCR, run by TCRdb on the reads, gives a single entry per CDR3 protein. The table includes 750,000 to 900,000 distinct CDR3 sequences, about 28% detected once. Antigens of these TCRs are unknown. The source was cultured CD8+ T cells from PBMCs, collected from culture after CMV antigen stimulation. Receptors were obtained from a human donor in good health (CMV status not recorded). Some clones in this sample may be carry-over from other donors' samples.

This clonotype appeared a single time. The chain joins TRBV5-1 to TRBJ2-7, with D hard to call. Germline CDR1 reads SGHRS; CDR2 reads YFSETQ. V lost 6 bases, J lost 5 bases, and 18 bases lay in between. The CDR3 length is 14 residues. The CDR3 region is CASTLRSNIDEQYF. In DNA form, the CDR3 reads TGCGCCAGCACCCTCAGGTCCAATATTGACGAGCAGTACTTC.

This clonotype has just a few counts. This chain uses TRBV5-1 with TRBJ2-1; 9 bases fit TRBD1. The J segment lost 0 bases and the V segment lost 2 bases, leaving 9 bases of the junction unmatched. CDR1 is SGHRS, CDR2 YFSETQ, per germline. This CDR3 has 18 residues. The CDR3 reads CASSLGTGGTGSYNEQFF. CDR3 sequence (DNA): TGCGCCAGCAGCTTAGGAACAGGGGGCACAGGCTCCTACAATGAGCAGTTCTTC.

The gene calls are TRBV19 and TRBJ2-3; no definite D call. This CDR3 contains 11 residues. Germline-derived CDR1 and CDR2 are LNHDA and SQIVND (reference sequence). The V end was cut by 6 bases, the J end by 4 bases, with 5 bases between. In DNA, the CDR3 is TGTGCCAGTAGGCAGGCAGATACGCAGTATTTT. As protein: CASRQADTQYF.

The V and J genes are TRBV11-3 and TRBJ2-1; 8 bases match TRBD1. The V segment lost 2 bases and the J segment 10 bases; nucleotides outside the gene matches: 7. Germline CDR1 reads SGHNT; CDR2 reads YENEEA. This CDR3 spans 14 amino acids. Here the CDR3 reads CASSLSQGAGEQFF. CDR3 in DNA: TGTGCCAGCAGCTTATCTCAGGGGGCGGGCGAGCAGTTCTTC.

This chain joins TRBV7-9 and TRBJ2-7; D unresolved. V lost 0 bases and J 0 bases, leaving 6 bases between the germline ends. The CDR3 consists of 14 residues. CDR1 SEHNR and CDR2 FQNEAQ come from the germline V gene (reference sequence). CDR3 loop: CASSLAHTSYEQYF. CDR3 sequence (DNA): TGTGCCAGCAGCTTAGCCCACACCTCCTACGAGCAGTACTTC.

A few counts support this clonotype. The chain joins TRBV11-3 to TRBJ2-7; a weak D match, TRBD2 (5 bases). CDR3 size: 12 residues. Germline loops: CDR1 SGHNT, CDR2 YENEEA. The germline V and J ends were trimmed by 6 bases and 3 bases, with 9 bases remaining between them. The CDR3 region has the DNA TGTGCCAGCAGTTGGACTCTCTACGAGCAGTACGTC. This translates into CASSWTLYEQYV.

This clonotype was detected a few times. The CDR3 DNA sequence: TGTGCCAGCAGTGATATAACCGGGACAGGTTATTTGAACACTGAAGCTTTCTTT. Translating gives CASSDITGTGYLNTEAFF. The gene calls are TRBV2 and TRBJ1-1; 8 bases align to TRBD1. Germline V gene data show CDR1 as SNHLY and CDR2 as FYNNEI. This CDR3 is 18 amino acids long. V lost 3 bases to trimming and J lost 0 bases; unmatched junction nucleotides: 12.

This clonotype was recorded only once. The V and J genes are TRBV5-6 and TRBJ1-2; 7 bases align to TRBD1. The V segment lost 1 base and the J segment 7 bases; nucleotides outside the gene matches: 7. Germline CDR1 SGHDT, CDR2 YYEEEE. The CDR3 contains 14 residues. The CDR3 protein is CASSLKGQTSGYTF. Here the CDR3 DNA reads TGTGCCAGCAGCTTGAAGGGACAGACGAGTGGCTACACCTTC.

This chain uses TRBV10-1 with TRBJ2-1, with a weak D call TRBD1 (5 bases). Germline V gene sequence: CDR1 WNHNN, CDR2 SYGVQD (reference sequence). Trimming stripped 4 bases from V and 4 bases from J, with 8 bases between. CDR3 length: 13 residues. CDR3: CASSGKGYNEQFF. The CDR3 DNA is TGCGCCAGCAGTGGAAAGGGGTACAATGAGCAGTTCTTC.

The J gene is TRBJ2-5, the V gene TRBV5-1, with D perhaps matching TRBD1 (5 bases). Germline V gene lookup returns CDR1 SGHRS and CDR2 YFSETQ. The V end was cut by 4 bases, the J end by 2 bases, with 18 bases between. CDR3 length: 16 residues. The chain's CDR3 is CASSTVVGWTQETQYF. CDR3 in DNA: TGCGCCAGCAGCACGGTGGTAGGGTGGACACAAGAGACCCAGTACTTC.

This rearrangement joins TRBV6-1 to TRBJ1-4; D gene uncertain. The germline V gene has CDR1 MNHNS and CDR2 SASEGT. The CDR3 contains 16 residues. V lost 7 bases to trimming and J lost 0 bases, with 15 bases between them. CDR3 sequence: CASNLRFSPTNEKLFF. CDR3 in DNA: TGTGCCAGCAACCTACGATTCTCGCCAACTAATGAAAAACTGTTTTTT.

The genes are TRBV19 and TRBJ2-7, with D hard to call. V gave up 7 bases and J gave up 6 bases, with 16 bases separating them. This CDR3 comprises 13 residues. Germline loops: CDR1 LNHDA, CDR2 SQIVND (reference sequence). Written as DNA, the CDR3 is TGTGCCAGTATGCCGGGTGGAGTTGGCGAGCAGTACTTC. It codes for CASMPGGVGEQYF.

This clonotype was seen more than once but under ten times. This rearrangement joins TRBV19 to TRBJ1-1; no clear D gene. The length of the CDR3 is 15 residues. The germline V and J ends were trimmed by 3 bases and 4 bases, with 15 bases remaining between them. The germline V gene has CDR1 LNHDA and CDR2 SQIVND (reference sequence). Written as DNA, the CDR3 is TGTGCCAGTAGTATGGTGTGGGGAGGCGGCACTGAAGCTTTCTTT. Protein sequence: CASSMVWGGGTEAFF. Using reference TRBV19 and TRBJ1-1 for the parts outside the CDR3, the full variable domain is DGGITQSPKYLFRKEGQNVTLSCEQNLNHDAMYWYRQDPGQGLRLIYYSQIVNDFQKGDIAEGYSVSREKKESFPLTVTSAQKNPTAFYLCASSMVWGGGTEAFFGQGTRLTVV.

There are a few counts of this clonotype. The chain recombines TRBV7-9 with TRBJ1-3; the D is unclear. Trimming cost V 1 base and J 0 bases, with 7 bases left between them. This CDR3 spans 15 amino acids. Germline CDR1 and CDR2: SEHNR and FQNEAQ (reference sequence). CDR3 sequence (DNA): TGTGCCAGCAGCTTAGTCATGAGCTCTGGAAACACCATATATTTT. Its translation is CASSLVMSSGNTIYF.

The gene calls are TRBV7-9 and TRBJ2-1; 9 positions agree with TRBD1. The CDR3 contains 16 residues. CDR1 and CDR2 (germline): SEHNR, FQNEAQ (reference sequence). V dropped 5 bases and J dropped 5; count of bases not matched to a gene: 10. The CDR3, as DNA: TGTGCCAGCAGCCCCCGGACAGGGGAGAGGAACAATGAGCAGTTCTTC. The encoded protein is CASSPRTGERNNEQFF.

This clonotype was seen a few times. The genes are TRBV6-8 and TRBJ2-6; the match to TRBD1 covers 7 bases. Germline V gene lookup returns CDR1 MNHGY and CDR2 SAAAGT. The CDR3 loop spans 17 amino acids. Trimming removed 5 bases from V and 0 bases from J; junction bases left unmatched: 7. CDR3 in DNA: TGTGCCAGCAGTGGGACAGCTCTAGACTCTGGGGCCAACGTCCTGACTTTC. It is translated as CASSGTALDSGANVLTF.

The gene calls are TRBV12-3 or TRBV12-4 and TRBJ1-1; D gene unclear. The CDR3 loop spans 13 amino acids. With 3 bases removed from V and 6 bases from J, the gap between germline ends came to 11 bases. The CDR3 DNA reads as TGTGCCAGCAGTTTTGCGTCCGGGGCTGAAGCTTTCTTT. It translates to CASSFASGAEAFF.

The CDR3 region is CATERESLRTGELFF. CDR3 DNA sequence: TGTGCCACGGAAAGGGAGTCCCTACGGACCGGGGAGCTGTTTTTT. The rearrangement joins TRBV19 to TRBJ2-2, with D perhaps matching TRBD2 (5 bases). V lost 10 bases and J 5 bases, leaving 20 bases between the germline ends. This CDR3 spans 15 amino acids. Germline CDR1 and CDR2: LNHDA and SQIVND (reference sequence).

The chain recombines TRBV29-1 with TRBJ1-1; the D is unclear. V lost 1 base to trimming and J lost 5 bases, with 14 bases between them. In germline, CDR1 is SQVTM, CDR2 ANQGSEA. The CDR3 has 14 amino acids. The CDR3 reads CSVEVGRRRTEAFF. The CDR3 DNA is TGCAGCGTTGAAGTGGGTAGAAGAAGGACTGAAGCTTTCTTT. Full variable domain (rest looked up from reference TRBV29-1 and TRBJ1-1): SAVISQKPSRDICQRGTSLTIQCQVDSQVTMMFWYRQQPGQSLTLIATANQGSEATYESGFVIDKFPISRPNLTFSTLTVSNMSPEDSSIYLCSVEVGRRRTEAFFGQGTRLTVV.

This clonotype has just a few counts. CDR3 nucleotide sequence: TGCGCCAGCAGCCAAGAGGGACAGACTAATGAGCAGTTCTTC. This gives the protein CASSQEGQTNEQFF. This rearrangement joins TRBV4-1 to TRBJ2-1; TRBD1 matches 7 bases. CDR1 and CDR2 (germline): MGHRA, YSYEKL. Trimming at V came to 0 bases and at J to 7 bases, leaving 3 bases not matched to a gene. This CDR3 region has 14 residues.